The present T cell receptor (beta chain) was sequenced within a study of blood T cell repertoires in COVID-19. Study as a whole: The cDNA or gDNA used as material had been derived from T cells, B-cell-depleted T cells, or PBMCs.

CDR1 is WNHNN, CDR2 SYGVQD, per germline (reference sequence). There are 14 residues in the CDR3. Trimming cost V 6 bases and J 2 bases, with 13 bases left between them. In the original workflow: Counts of nucleated cells, estimated from reference gene primer amplification, were obtained. TCRdb's table, derived via immunoSEQ multiplex PCR, lists solely in-frame clones and lacks some. The DNA was the basis for D and trimming; V, J and clone size are from that table. The repertoire includes some 260,000 clones, approximately 86% of them detected once, and 4.9% sits in the top ten. This TCR was sampled from a woman older than 75 with active or convalescent COVID-19. Sequenced: peripheral blood. The V gene is TRBV10-1, the J gene TRBJ1-1; perhaps TRBD1 as D (6 bases). The CDR3 spells CASRGQGHNTEAFF. In nucleotides, the CDR3 is TGCGCCAGCAGGGGCCAGGGGCACAACACTGAAGCTTTCTTT.